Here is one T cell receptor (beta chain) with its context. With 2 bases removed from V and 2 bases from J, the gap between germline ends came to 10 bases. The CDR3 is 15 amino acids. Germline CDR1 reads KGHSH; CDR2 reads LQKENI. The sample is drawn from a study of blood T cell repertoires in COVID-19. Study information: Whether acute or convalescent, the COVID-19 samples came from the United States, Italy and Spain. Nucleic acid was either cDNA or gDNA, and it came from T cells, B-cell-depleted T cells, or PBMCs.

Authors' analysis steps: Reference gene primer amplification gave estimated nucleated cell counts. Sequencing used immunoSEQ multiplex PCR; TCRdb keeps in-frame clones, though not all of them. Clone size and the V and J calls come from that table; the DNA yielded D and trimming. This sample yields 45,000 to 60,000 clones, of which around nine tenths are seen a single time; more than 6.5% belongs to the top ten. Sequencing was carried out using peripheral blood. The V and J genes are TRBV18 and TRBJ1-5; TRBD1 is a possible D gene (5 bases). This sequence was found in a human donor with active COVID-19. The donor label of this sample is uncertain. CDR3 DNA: TGTGCCAGCTCACCATTGCAACAGGGCAATCAGCCCCAGCATTTT. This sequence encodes CASSPLQQGNQPQHF.